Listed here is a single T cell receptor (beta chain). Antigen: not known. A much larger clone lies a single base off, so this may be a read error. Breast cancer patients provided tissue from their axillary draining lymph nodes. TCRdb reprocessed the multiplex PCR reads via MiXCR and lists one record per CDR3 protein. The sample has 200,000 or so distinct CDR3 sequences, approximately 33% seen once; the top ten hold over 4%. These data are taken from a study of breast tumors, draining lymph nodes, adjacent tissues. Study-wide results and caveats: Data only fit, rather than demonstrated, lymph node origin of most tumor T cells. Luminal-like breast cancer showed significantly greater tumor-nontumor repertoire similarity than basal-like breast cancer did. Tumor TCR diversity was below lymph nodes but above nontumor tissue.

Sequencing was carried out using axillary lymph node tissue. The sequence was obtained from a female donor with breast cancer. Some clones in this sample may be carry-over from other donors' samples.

As DNA, the CDR3 is TGTGCCAGCAGTCCAGGACGGGCCGCCTATGACTACACCTTC. The encoded protein is CASSPGRAAYDYTF. This chain joins TRBV6-5 and TRBJ1-2, with D unclear. The germline CDR1 and CDR2 sequences are MNHEY and SVGAGI. The CDR3 is 14 amino acids.